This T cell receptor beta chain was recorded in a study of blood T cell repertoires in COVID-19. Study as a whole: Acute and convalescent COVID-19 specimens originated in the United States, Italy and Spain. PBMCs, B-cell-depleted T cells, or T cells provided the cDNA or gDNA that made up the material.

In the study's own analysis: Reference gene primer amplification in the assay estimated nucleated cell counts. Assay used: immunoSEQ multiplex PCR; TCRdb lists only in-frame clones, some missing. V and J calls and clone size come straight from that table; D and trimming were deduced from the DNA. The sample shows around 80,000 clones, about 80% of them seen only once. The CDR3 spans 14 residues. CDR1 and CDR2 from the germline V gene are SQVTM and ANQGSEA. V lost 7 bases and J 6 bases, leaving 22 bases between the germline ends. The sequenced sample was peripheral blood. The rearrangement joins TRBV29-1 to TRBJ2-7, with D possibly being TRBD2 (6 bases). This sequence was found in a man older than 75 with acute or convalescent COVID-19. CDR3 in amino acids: CSAHLGGILGEQYF. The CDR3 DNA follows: TGCAGCGCACACCTTGGAGGGATTCTTGGCGAGCAGTACTTC.